The present T cell receptor (beta chain) was sequenced within a study of blood T cell repertoires in COVID-19. About the research overall: Nucleic acid was either cDNA or gDNA, and it came from T cells, B-cell-depleted T cells, or PBMCs.

Germline trimming cut 6 bases from V and 6 bases from J; bases unmatched to any gene: 11. CDR1 is ENHRY, CDR2 SYGVKD, per germline. The CDR3 consists of 15 residues. As originally analysed: Reference gene primer amplification yielded estimated nucleated cell counts. The table came from immunoSEQ multiplex PCR; TCRdb's copy has only in-frame clones and leaves some out. The DNA was the basis for D and trimming; V, J and clone size are from that table. This sample has more than 55,000 clones; roughly four fifths occur once, and the top ten carry about 6%. What was sequenced was peripheral blood. This chain links TRBV10-3 with TRBJ2-7; 10 bases agree with TRBD2. The sequence came from a woman between 45 and 60 years old with active or convalescent COVID-19. In DNA form, the CDR3 reads TGTGCCATCAGAGCGGCTAGCGGGAGAGGGGGCGAGCAGTACTTC. Its protein is CAIRAASGRGGEQYF.